The T cell receptor beta chain described here comes from a study of molecular identifiers for immune sequencing clone quantification. Trimming took 4 bases from V and 10 from J, leaving 20 bases between them. Germline CDR1 and CDR2: MGHRA and YSYEKL. The CDR3 consists of 14 residues. Methods described previously, with TCR primers listed, were used for bulk TCR libraries. TCRdb passed the PCR reads through MiXCR, listing each CDR3 protein once. The sample lists some 680,000 distinct CDR3 sequences, 25% seen once, with 0.75% to 0.8% in the top ten. For naive CD8 T cells, sorting used the CD8+CD4-CCR7+CD45RA+ phenotype.

This TCR came from a human donor in good health. Some libraries in this study had Jurkat cell RNA spiked in. The chain recombines TRBV4-1 with TRBJ2-7, with D tentatively TRBD1 (6 bases). The sample comprised naive CD8+ T cells from blood, with Jurkat cell RNA spiked in. This sample's subset: FACS-sorted CD8+CD4-CCR7+CD45RA+ naive T cells. The CDR3 sequence: CASSPRTVSYKQYF. The CDR3 nucleotides are TGCGCCAGCAGCCCGAGGACAGTCTCCTACAAACAGTACTTC.